The sequence of this T cell receptor (beta chain) was determined in a study of T cells in Graves' hyperthyroidism and ophthalmopathy (dated by TCRdb to between 2018 and 2020). General notes on the study: Peripheral blood was collected at initial diagnosis, before any treatment. The study also compared thyroid tissue and blood T-cell repertoires from 6 or 7 Graves' hyperthyroidism patients. The paper describes TCR Vbeta CDR3 sequencing of 140 or so peripheral blood samples, made up of 43 ophthalmopathy patients, over 70 hyperthyroidism patients and 17 progressor patients. The 100 discovery patients were divided at random into training and test sets in a 7:3 ratio. After sampling, hyperthyroidism patients received methimazole starting at 30 mg daily, and ophthalmopathy patients received high-dose intravenous methylprednisolone. A discovery cohort of roughly 100 patients, 43 with Graves' ophthalmopathy and fewer than 65 with stable Graves' hyperthyroidism, was used to find distinguishing TCR V-J signatures. Whether ophthalmopathy could be predicted prospectively was tested in an independent validation cohort made up of 18 to 20 hyperthyroidism patients plus 17 patients who later progressed to ophthalmopathy.

What the authors observed across the whole study: Sample size was not statistically predetermined, and blinding of investigators to group allocation was not performed. Ophthalmopathy was separated from stable hyperthyroidism by a 13 V-J signature model, with just over 85% sensitivity and 81% to 82% specificity obtained in cross-validation and 80%/75% obtained in testing. In validation, the model predicted progression to ophthalmopathy with approximately 71% sensitivity and approximately 74% specificity, a median of roughly seven months before onset. Most expanded thyroid clonotypes (frequency above 0.001) were also detected in blood, a finding suggesting that blood repertoires may reflect thyroid immune responses.

Notes on this clonotype: No antigen is known for it. The record has no base qualities; no much larger clone is one base away.

The TCR beta CDR3 regions were amplified from RNA transcripts. The first round of RT-PCR for the TCR CDR3 was performed with the HTBI primer set and the Qiagen OneStep RT-PCR kit. The libraries were constructed in a second round of multiplex PCR and then size-selected and purified. Paired-end sequencing of the libraries was performed with 100 bp reads on an Illumina HiSeq2000. The original pipeline was this. Raw data were processed with SOAPnuke, discarding reads with adapters, uncalled bases, mean Phred below 15, or no exact constant-primer or identifier match. COPE v1.2.5 was used to merge the high-quality paired reads, and each unique nucleotide sequence was defined as a clonotype. MiTCR v1.1 was used to align clonotypes to the IMGT TRBV, TRBD and TRBJ reference segments. The analysis was restricted to V-J combinations with a frequency above 0.0001, which together covered around 99% of the repertoires. The TCS score was defined as the ratio of F50 (clonal expansion) to E x V (chaos), calculated using BLOSUM62-based TCRdist between CDR3 peptides within each V-J. Welch's t-statistics and random forest reduced 500 to 650 V-J features to 13, which were used in a naive Bayes classifier (R e1071). TCRdb reprocessing: public reads trimmed at Q25 with fastp, clones called with MiXCR, in-frame beta chains kept. Rows merge per CDR3 protein into single entries with the most common DNA and genes. Here the V and J calls rest on TCRdb's processing, not on the authors' analysis. The sample profile shows around 400,000 distinct CDR3 sequences; just under 25% of them were found once. Of the sample, around 70% is held by the ten largest clones.

Stable Graves' hyperthyroidism was defined as no progression to ophthalmopathy during 18 months of follow-up. Hyperthyroidism patients were aged 18 to 65 years and newly diagnosed, with disease duration of less than 2 months. Patients with uncontrolled infections, other autoimmune diseases, pregnancy or lactation were excluded. Clinical symptoms, serum thyroxine and TRAb, thyroid ultrasound, and orbital computed tomography formed the basis for the diagnoses. PBMCs were isolated from 10 ml of fresh peripheral blood by Ficoll-Paque density gradient centrifugation. Trizol reagent was used to extract total RNA, and RNA quality was then checked on an Agilent 2100 Bioanalyzer. V is trimmed back by 5 bases and J by 5 bases, and the junction contains 5 bases that no gene match accounts for. Taken from the germline V gene, the CDR1 and CDR2 loops are MNHNS and SASEGT. CDR3 length: 13 amino acids, cysteine to phenylalanine. CDR3 DNA is the only sequence kept; it has 39 bases, read in frame from the first base.

The chain was built from TRBV6-1 and TRBJ2-7; a stretch of 8 junction bases matches TRBD1. This TCR came from a man in his fifties with Graves' hyperthyroidism. The sample was blood. The DNA is as follows: TGTGCCAGCAGTTATACAGGGGGGAACGAGCAGTACTTC. This is translated as CASSYTGGNEQYF.